This T cell receptor beta chain was captured in a study of T cell responses to AZD1222 COVID-19 vaccine. The assay was immunoSEQ multiplex PCR, and TCRdb's table has in-frame clones only and misses some. Of approximately 180,000 clones in the sample, 70% to 90% are singletons; the top ten hold 1.5% to 2%. The germline V gene encodes CDR1 LGHNA and CDR2 YNFKEQ. V shed 4 bases, J shed 14 bases, and the junction held 13 bases outside the gene matches. The CDR3 runs to 14 residues. The chain carries TRBV4-2 and TRBJ1-4, with 7 bases matching TRBD1. The source is an adult in good health. Specimen: peripheral blood, collected on day 0 of AZD1222 vaccination. As DNA, the CDR3 is TGTGCCAGCAGCCTGTCGGGACAGCCCCATTTTCTGTTTTTT. It encodes CASSLSGQPHFLFF.